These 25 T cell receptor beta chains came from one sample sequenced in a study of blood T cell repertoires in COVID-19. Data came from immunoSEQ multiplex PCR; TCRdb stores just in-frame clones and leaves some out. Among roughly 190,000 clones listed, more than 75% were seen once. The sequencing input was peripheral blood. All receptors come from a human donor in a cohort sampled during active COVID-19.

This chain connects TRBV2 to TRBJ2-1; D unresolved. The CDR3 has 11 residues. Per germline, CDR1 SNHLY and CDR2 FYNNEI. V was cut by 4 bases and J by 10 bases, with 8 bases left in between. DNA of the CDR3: TGTGCCAGCAGTGTTCTGGAGGAGCAGTTCTTC. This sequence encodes CASSVLEEQFF.

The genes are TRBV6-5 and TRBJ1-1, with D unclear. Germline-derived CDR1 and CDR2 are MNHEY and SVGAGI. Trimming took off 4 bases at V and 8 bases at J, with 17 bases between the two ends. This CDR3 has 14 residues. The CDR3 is CASSSRGRGGEAFF. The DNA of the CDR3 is TGTGCCAGCAGTTCCCGAGGACGGGGAGGGGAAGCTTTCTTT.

The CDR3 is CASSRLAGAQETQYF. The CDR3 coding sequence is TGTGCCAGCAGCCGACTAGCGGGGGCCCAAGAGACCCAGTACTTC. The chain uses TRBV2 and TRBJ2-5, with 12 bases identical to TRBD2. From germline, CDR1 is SNHLY and CDR2 FYNNEI. The CDR3 has 15 amino acids. J lost 1 base, V lost 6 bases, and 3 bases had no gene match.

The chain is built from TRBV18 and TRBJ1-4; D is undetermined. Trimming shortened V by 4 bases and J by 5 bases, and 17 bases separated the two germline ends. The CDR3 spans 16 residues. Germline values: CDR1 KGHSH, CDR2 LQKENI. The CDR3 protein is CASSLRASRLNEKLFF. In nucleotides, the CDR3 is TGTGCCAGCTCACTCCGCGCATCCAGGCTGAATGAAAAACTGTTTTTT.

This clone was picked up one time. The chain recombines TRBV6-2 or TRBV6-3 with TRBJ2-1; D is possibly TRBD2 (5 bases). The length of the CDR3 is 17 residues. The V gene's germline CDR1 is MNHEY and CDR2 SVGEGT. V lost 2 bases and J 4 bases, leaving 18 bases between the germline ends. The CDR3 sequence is CASSYQRLGGRYNEQFF. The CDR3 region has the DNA TGTGCCAGCAGTTACCAGCGGTTGGGCGGGCGTTACAATGAGCAGTTCTTC.

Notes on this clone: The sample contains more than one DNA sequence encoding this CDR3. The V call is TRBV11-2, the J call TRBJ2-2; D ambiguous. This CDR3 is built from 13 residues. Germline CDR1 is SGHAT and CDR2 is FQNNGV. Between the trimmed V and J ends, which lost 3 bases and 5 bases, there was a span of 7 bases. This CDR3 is CASSFMRTGELFF. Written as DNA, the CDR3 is TGTGCCAGCAGCTTCATGAGGACCGGGGAGCTGTTTTTT.

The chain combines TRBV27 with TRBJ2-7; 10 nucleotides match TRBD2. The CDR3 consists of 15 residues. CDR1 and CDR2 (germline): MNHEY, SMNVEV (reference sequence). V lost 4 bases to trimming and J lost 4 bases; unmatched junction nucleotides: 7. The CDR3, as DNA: TGTGCCAGCAGTTCTCTAGCGGGAGAGCGGTACGAGCAGTACTTC. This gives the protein CASSSLAGERYEQYF.

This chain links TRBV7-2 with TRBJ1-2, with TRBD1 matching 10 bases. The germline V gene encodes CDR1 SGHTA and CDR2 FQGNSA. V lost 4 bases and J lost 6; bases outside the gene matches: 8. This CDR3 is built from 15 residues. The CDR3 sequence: CASSSFQTGGDGYTF. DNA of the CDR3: TGTGCCAGCAGCTCCTTCCAGACAGGGGGCGATGGCTACACCTTC.

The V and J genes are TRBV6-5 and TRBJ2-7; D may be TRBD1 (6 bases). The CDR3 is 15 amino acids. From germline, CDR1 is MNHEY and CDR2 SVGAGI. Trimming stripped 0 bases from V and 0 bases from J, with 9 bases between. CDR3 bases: TGTGCCAGCAGTTACTCGTTCAGGGGCTCCTACGAGCAGTACTTC. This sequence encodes CASSYSFRGSYEQYF.

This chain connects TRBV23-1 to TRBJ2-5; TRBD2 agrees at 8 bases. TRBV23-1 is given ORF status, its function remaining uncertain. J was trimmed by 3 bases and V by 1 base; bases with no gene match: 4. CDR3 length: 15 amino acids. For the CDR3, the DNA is TGCGCCAGCAGTCAATTCGGGGGGGTCGAAGAGACCCAGTACTTC. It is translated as CASSQFGGVEETQYF.

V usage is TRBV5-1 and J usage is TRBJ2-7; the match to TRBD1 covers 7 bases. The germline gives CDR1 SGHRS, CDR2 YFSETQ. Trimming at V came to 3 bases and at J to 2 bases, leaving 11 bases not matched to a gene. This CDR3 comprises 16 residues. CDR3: CASSYGLSDRAYEQYF. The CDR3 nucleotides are TGCGCCAGCAGCTATGGTTTAAGCGACAGGGCCTACGAGCAGTACTTC.

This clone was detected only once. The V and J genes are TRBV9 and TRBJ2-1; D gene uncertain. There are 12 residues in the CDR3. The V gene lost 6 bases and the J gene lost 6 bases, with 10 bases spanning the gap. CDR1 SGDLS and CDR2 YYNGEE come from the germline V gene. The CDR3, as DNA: TGTGCCAGCAACCCTACGCCCAATGAGCAGTTCTTC. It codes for CASNPTPNEQFF.

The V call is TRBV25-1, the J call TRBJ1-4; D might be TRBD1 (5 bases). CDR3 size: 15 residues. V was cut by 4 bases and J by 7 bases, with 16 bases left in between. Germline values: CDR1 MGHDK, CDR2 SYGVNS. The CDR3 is CASSVSTANIEKLFF. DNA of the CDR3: TGTGCCAGCAGTGTCTCGACAGCCAATATTGAAAAACTGTTTTTT.

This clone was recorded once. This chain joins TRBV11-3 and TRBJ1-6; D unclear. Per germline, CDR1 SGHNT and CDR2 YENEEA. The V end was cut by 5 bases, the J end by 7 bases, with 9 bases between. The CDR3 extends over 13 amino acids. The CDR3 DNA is TGTGCCAGCAGCACTAACATCAATTCACCCCTCCACTTT. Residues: CASSTNINSPLHF.

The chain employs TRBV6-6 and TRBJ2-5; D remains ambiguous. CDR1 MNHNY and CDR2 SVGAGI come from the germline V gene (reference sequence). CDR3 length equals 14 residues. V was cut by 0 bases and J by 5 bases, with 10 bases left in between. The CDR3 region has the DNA TGTGCCAGCAGTTACTCGATGGCATGGGAGACCCAGTACTTC. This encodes CASSYSMAWETQYF.

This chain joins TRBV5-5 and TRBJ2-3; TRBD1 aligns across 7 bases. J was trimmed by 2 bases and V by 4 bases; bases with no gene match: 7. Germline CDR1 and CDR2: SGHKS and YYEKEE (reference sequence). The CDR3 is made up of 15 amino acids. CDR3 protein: CASSRDSGITDTQYF. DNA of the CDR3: TGTGCCAGCAGCAGGGACAGTGGGATCACAGATACGCAGTATTTT.

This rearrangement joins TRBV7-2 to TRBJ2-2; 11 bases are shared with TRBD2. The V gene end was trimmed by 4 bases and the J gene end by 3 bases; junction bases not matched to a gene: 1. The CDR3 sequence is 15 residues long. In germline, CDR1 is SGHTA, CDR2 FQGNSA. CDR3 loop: CASSSGLADTGELFF. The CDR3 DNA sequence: TGTGCCAGCAGCTCGGGACTAGCGGACACCGGGGAGCTGTTTTTT.

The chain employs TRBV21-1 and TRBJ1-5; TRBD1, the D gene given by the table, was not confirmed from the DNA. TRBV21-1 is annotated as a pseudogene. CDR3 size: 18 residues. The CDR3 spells CASSPRDRRTHSNQPQHF. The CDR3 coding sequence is TGTGCCAGCAGCCCCCGGGACAGGAGGACTCATAGCAATCAGCCCCAGCATTTT.

CDR3 bases: TGTGCCAGTAGTATCTCGACAGGAATTAATGAAAAACTGTTTTTT. Its protein product is CASSISTGINEKLFF. The chain has TRBV19 and TRBJ1-4; D is possibly TRBD1 (6 bases). The CDR3 consists of 15 residues. V was trimmed by 3 bases and J by 4 bases, leaving 12 bases between them. Germline V CDR1 and CDR2: LNHDA, SQIVND (reference sequence).

This chain's CDR3 is CASSPWGEQETQYF. CDR3 DNA: TGTGCCAGCAGCCCCTGGGGGGAGCAAGAGACCCAGTACTTC. This sequence joins TRBV5-4 and TRBJ2-5, with a weak D call TRBD2 (6 bases). The CDR3 is 14 residues long. Trimming removed 4 bases at V and 2 bases at J, with 12 bases between. Germline values: CDR1 SGHNT, CDR2 YYREEE (reference sequence).

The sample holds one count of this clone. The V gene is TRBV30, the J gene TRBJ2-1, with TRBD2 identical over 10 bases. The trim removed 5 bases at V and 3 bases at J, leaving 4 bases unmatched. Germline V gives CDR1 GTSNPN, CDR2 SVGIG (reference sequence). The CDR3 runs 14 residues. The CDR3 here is CAWLAGGLYNEQFF. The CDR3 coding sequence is TGTGCCTGGTTAGCGGGAGGCCTCTACAATGAGCAGTTCTTC. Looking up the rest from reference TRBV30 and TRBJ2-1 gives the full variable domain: SQTIHQWPATLVQPVGSPLSLECTVEGTSNPNLYWYRQAAGRGLQLLFYSVGIGQISSEVPQNLSASRPQDRQFILSSKKLLLSDSGFYLCAWLAGGLYNEQFFGPGTRLTVL.

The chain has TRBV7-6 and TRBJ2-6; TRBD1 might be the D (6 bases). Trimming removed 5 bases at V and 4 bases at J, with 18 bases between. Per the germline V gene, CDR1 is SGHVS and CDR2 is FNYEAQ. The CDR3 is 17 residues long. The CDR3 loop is CASSRNRGGPGANVLTF. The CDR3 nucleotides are TGTGCCAGCAGCCGCAACCGAGGGGGACCAGGGGCCAACGTCCTGACTTTC.

The CDR3 is CASSAPGPGALESPLHF. In DNA, the CDR3 is TGTGCCAGCAGTGCCCCCGGCCCAGGGGCTTTGGAATCACCCCTCCACTTT. The V and J genes are TRBV2 and TRBJ1-6; TRBD1 is a possible D gene (6 bases). Germline CDR1 is SNHLY and CDR2 is FYNNEI. V was shortened by 4 bases and J by 10 bases, with 23 bases between the two germline ends. The CDR3 contains 17 residues.

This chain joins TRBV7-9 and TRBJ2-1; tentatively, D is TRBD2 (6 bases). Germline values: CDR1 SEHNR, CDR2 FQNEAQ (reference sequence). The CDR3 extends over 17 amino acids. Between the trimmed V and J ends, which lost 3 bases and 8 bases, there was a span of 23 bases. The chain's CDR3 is CASSFRRGLNGGDEQFF. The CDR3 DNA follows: TGTGCCAGCAGCTTTCGGCGGGGCTTAAACGGGGGAGATGAGCAGTTCTTC. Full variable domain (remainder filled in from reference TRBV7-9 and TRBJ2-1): DTGVSQNPRHKITKRGQNVTFRCDPISEHNRLYWYRQTLGQGPEFLTYFQNEAQLEKSRLLSDRFSAERPKGSFSTLEIQRTEQGDSAMYLCASSFRRGLNGGDEQFFGPGTRLTVL.

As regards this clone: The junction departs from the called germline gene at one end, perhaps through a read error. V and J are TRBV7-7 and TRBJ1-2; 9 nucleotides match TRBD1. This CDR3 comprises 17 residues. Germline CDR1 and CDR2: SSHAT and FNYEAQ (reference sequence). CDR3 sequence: CASSSGDRVAAFDGYTF. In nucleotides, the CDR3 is TGTGCTAGCAGCTCAGGGGACAGGGTCGCCGCGTTTGATGGCTACACCTTC.